A selection of T cell receptor beta chains follows, all from one sample in a study of cytomegalovirus exposure and HLA in healthy donors. Some clones are missing from TCRdb's copy, which holds only in-frame ones; the method was immunoSEQ multiplex PCR. Seen here are around 220,000 clones, almost 80% observed once, and the top ten hold around 2%. The sample taken for sequencing was PBMCs. Source of these receptors: a man aged 18 to 30 in good health and CMV-seronegative. CDR3s include the opening cysteine and the closing phenylalanine or tryptophan. D genes are given only for firm matches. Not every row has a clone size; where given, it reads once, few, many or a size class.

CDR3nt: TGTGCCAGCAGCCCTAGGGGGCAGTACAATGAGCAGTTCTTC
CDR3aa: CASSPRGQYNEQFF
d_gene: TRBD1
len: 14
j_gene: TRBJ2-1
abundance: NA
v_gene: TRBV9

CDR3nt: TGTGCCAGCAGCCCAACAGGGGCTAATGAAAAACTGTTTTTT
CDR3aa: CASSPTGANEKLFF
d_gene: TRBD1
len: 14
j_gene: TRBJ1-4
abundance: NA
v_gene: TRBV7-9

CDR3nt: TGTGCCAGCAGCAGCACCCCTAGCGGGAGGCTTAGGGAGCAGTACTTC
CDR3aa: CASSSTPSGRLREQYF
d_gene: TRBD2
len: 16
j_gene: TRBJ2-7
abundance: few
v_gene: TRBV5-4

CDR3nt: TGTGCCAGCAGCTTCTCGGACCAGGACAGGGGTGATAGCAATCAGCCCCAGCATTTT
CDR3aa: CASSFSDQDRGDSNQPQHF
d_gene: TRBD1
len: 19
j_gene: TRBJ1-5
abundance: NA
v_gene: TRBV5-5

CDR3nt: TGTGCCAGTAGTATAGGCAGCGGGAGTAGACGCAATGAGCAGTTCTTC
CDR3aa: CASSIGSGSRRNEQFF
d_gene: TRBD2
len: 16
j_gene: TRBJ2-1
abundance: NA
v_gene: TRBV19

CDR3nt: TGTGCCAGCAGCGGAAGGAGAGGGATCATGAACACTGAAGCTTTCTTT
CDR3aa: CASSGRRGIMNTEAFF
d_gene: NA
len: 16
j_gene: TRBJ1-1
abundance: NA
v_gene: TRBV9

CDR3nt: TGTGCCAGCAGCATTACTAACCTCAATGAGCAGTTCTTC
CDR3aa: CASSITNLNEQFF
d_gene: NA
len: 13
j_gene: TRBJ2-1
abundance: NA
v_gene: TRBV5-5

CDR3nt: TGTGCCAGCGGCGTACAGGGGGCTAGCTTCTCTGGGGCCAACGTCCTGACTTTC
CDR3aa: CASGVQGASFSGANVLTF
d_gene: TRBD1
len: 18
j_gene: TRBJ2-6
abundance: NA
v_gene: TRBV7-9

CDR3nt: TGTGCCAGCAGCCCTCGGGACGGGAGGGGCTCTGGGGCCAACGTCCTGACTTTC
CDR3aa: CASSPRDGRGSGANVLTF
d_gene: TRBD2
len: 18
j_gene: TRBJ2-6
abundance: NA
v_gene: TRBV7-9

CDR3nt: TGTGCCAGCAGCCACGGGACAGGGGTGGACTACGAGCAGTACTTC
CDR3aa: CASSHGTGVDYEQYF
d_gene: TRBD1
len: 15
j_gene: TRBJ2-7
abundance: NA
v_gene: TRBV27

CDR3nt: TGTGCCAGTACCCCGGGACTAGCGGGAGTTAATGAGCAGTTCTTC
CDR3aa: CASTPGLAGVNEQFF
d_gene: TRBD2
len: 15
j_gene: TRBJ2-1
abundance: NA
v_gene: TRBV19

CDR3nt: TGTGCCAGCAGCCCTCCCGGACAGGCAGATACGCAGTATTTT
CDR3aa: CASSPPGQADTQYF
d_gene: TRBD1
len: 14
j_gene: TRBJ2-3
abundance: NA
v_gene: TRBV5-5

CDR3nt: TGTGCCAGCAGCCAAGCCCGTAGTGGCTACACCTTC
CDR3aa: CASSQARSGYTF
d_gene: NA
len: 12
j_gene: TRBJ1-2
abundance: NA
v_gene: TRBV14

CDR3nt: TGTGCCAGCAGTGGGACAGGGTATGGCTACACCTTC
CDR3aa: CASSGTGYGYTF
d_gene: TRBD1
len: 12
j_gene: TRBJ1-2
abundance: NA
v_gene: TRBV25-1

CDR3nt: TGTGCCAGCAGCTTAGTAGGATCAGGGTCCCTACAAGAGACCCAGTACTTC
CDR3aa: CASSLVGSGSLQETQYF
d_gene: NA
len: 17
j_gene: TRBJ2-5
abundance: NA
v_gene: TRBV11-3

CDR3nt: TGCGCCAGCAGCCAGAACAGGGTACAGCCCCAGCATTTT
CDR3aa: CASSQNRVQPQHF
d_gene: NA
len: 13
j_gene: TRBJ1-5
abundance: few
v_gene: TRBV4-3

CDR3nt: TGTGCCACCAGCGGGGGGGGAACGGCCTACGAGCAGTACTTC
CDR3aa: CATSGGGTAYEQYF
d_gene: TRBD2
len: 14
j_gene: TRBJ2-7
abundance: NA
v_gene: TRBV15

CDR3nt: TGTGCCAGCATTTCGGGTTACGAGCAGTACTTC
CDR3aa: CASISGYEQYF
d_gene: NA
len: 11
j_gene: TRBJ2-7
abundance: NA
v_gene: TRBV2

CDR3nt: TGTGCCAGCAGCTCACGGGGACTAGCGGGATCCGGGGAGCTGTTTTTT
CDR3aa: CASSSRGLAGSGELFF
d_gene: TRBD2
len: 16
j_gene: TRBJ2-2
abundance: NA
v_gene: TRBV7-9

CDR3nt: TGCGCCAGCAGCTTTCGGGGGGCGAGTGAGACGGAGACCCAGTACTTC
CDR3aa: CASSFRGASETETQYF
d_gene: NA
len: 16
j_gene: TRBJ2-5
abundance: NA
v_gene: TRBV5-1

CDR3nt: TGTGCCAGCAGTGGGTGGCGGACAGGGGACTACTCCTACGAGCAGTACTTC
CDR3aa: CASSGWRTGDYSYEQYF
d_gene: TRBD1
len: 17
j_gene: TRBJ2-7
abundance: NA
v_gene: TRBV6-1

CDR3nt: TGTGCCAGCAGCTCCGCTCTAGCGGACGCTTACAATGAGCAGTTCTTC
CDR3aa: CASSSALADAYNEQFF
d_gene: TRBD2
len: 16
j_gene: TRBJ2-1
abundance: NA
v_gene: TRBV11-2

CDR3nt: TGTGCCAGTACGGGGGAGAGTGGCTACACCTTC
CDR3aa: CASTGESGYTF
d_gene: NA
len: 11
j_gene: TRBJ1-2
abundance: NA
v_gene: TRBV19

CDR3nt: TGCGCCAGCAGTGAGGGGGGGGCCCCAGATACGCAGTATTTT
CDR3aa: CASSEGGAPDTQYF
d_gene: NA
len: 14
j_gene: TRBJ2-3
abundance: NA
v_gene: TRBV10-1